Detailed here is one T cell receptor (beta chain). TCRdb's table, derived via immunoSEQ multiplex PCR, lists solely in-frame clones and lacks some. Of about 59,000 clones in the sample, 83% were seen once. The data originate from a study of OX40 agonist ivuxolimab in advanced cancers. Trimming removed 5 bases from V and 1 base from J, with 22 bases in between. Germline loops: CDR1 GTSNPN, CDR2 SVGIG (reference sequence). This CDR3 spans 17 amino acids. This TCR came from an adult with an advanced solid tumor such as melanoma, head and neck, liver or kidney cancer. The sample was CD4+ or CD8+ T cells sorted from blood, taken in a trial of the OX40 agonist ivuxolimab. This chain joins TRBV30 and TRBJ2-3; the D gene is possibly TRBD1 (7 bases). The CDR3 nucleotides are TGTGCCTGGGCGACAGGGCGAAAACTAGCTGGCACAGATACGCAGTATTTT. Its protein product is CAWATGRKLAGTDTQYF.